The T cell receptor beta chain under discussion was sequenced for a study of response to subunit inactivated influenza vaccine. Study-level points and caveats: Authors suggested each seasonal influenza vaccination recruits few new T cells.

Each CDR3 protein gets one entry after TCRdb re-called the RT-PCR reads with MiXCR. The sample lists 650,000 to 700,000 distinct CDR3 sequences, around 16% occurring once. The CDR3 is made up of 15 amino acids. The ends lost 0 bases at V and 9 bases at J; junction bases unmatched: 5. Germline lookup yields CDR1 SGDLS and CDR2 YYNGEE. In this sample, this clonotype turned up a few times. Its antigen remains unknown. Sequences were derived from PBMCs from blood, sampled roughly 12 days after vaccination. The J gene is TRBJ2-1, the V gene TRBV9; 11 bases are shared with TRBD2. The clonotype originates from a man over 45 who received an inactivated influenza vaccine. The CDR3 loop is CASSVELAGDGEQFF. CDR3 DNA sequence: TGTGCCAGCAGCGTAGAACTAGCGGGAGATGGTGAGCAGTTCTTC.